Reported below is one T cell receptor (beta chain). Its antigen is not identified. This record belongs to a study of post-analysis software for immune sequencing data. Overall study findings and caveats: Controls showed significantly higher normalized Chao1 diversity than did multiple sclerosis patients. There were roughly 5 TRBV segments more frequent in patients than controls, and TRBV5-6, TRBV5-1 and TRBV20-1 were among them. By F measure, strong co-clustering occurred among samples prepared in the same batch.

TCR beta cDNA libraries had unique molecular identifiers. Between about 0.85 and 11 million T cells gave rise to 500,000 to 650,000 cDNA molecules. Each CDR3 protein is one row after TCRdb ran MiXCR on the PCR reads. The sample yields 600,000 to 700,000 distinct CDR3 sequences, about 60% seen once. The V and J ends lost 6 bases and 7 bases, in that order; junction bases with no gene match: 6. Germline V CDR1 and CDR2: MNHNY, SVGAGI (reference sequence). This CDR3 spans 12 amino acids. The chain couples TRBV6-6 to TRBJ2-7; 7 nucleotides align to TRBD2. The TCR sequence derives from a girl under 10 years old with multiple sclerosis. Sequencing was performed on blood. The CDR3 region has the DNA TGTGCCAGCAGAAGGACCGGGAGGGAGCAGTACTTC. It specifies CASRRTGREQYF.